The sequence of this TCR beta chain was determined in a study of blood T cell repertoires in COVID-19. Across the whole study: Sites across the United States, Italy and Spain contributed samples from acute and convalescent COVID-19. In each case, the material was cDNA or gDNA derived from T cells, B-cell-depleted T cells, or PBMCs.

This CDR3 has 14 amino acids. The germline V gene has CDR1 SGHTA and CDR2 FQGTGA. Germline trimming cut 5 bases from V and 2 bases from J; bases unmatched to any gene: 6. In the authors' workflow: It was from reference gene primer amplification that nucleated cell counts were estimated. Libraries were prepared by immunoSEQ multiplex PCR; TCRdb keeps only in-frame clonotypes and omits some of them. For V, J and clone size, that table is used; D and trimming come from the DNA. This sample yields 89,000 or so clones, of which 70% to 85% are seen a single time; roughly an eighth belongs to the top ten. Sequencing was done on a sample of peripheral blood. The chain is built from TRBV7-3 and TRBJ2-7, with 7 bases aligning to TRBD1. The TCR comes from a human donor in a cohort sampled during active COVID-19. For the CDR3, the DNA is TGTGCCAGCAGCCGGCGACAGGGCCCCTACGAGCAGTACTTC. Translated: CASSRRQGPYEQYF.